This T cell receptor (beta chain) originates from a study of blood T cell repertoires in COVID-19. On the study more broadly: Samples of COVID-19 (acute and convalescent) were obtained from the United States, Italy and Spain. Sources were T cells, B-cell-depleted T cells, or PBMCs; the material itself was cDNA or gDNA.

In the authors' workflow: Using reference gene primer amplification, nucleated cell counts were estimated. The assay was immunoSEQ multiplex PCR, and TCRdb's table has in-frame clones only and misses some. V, J and clone size reflect that table, while D and trimming were determined from the DNA. This sample has tens of thousands of clones, with 79% found just once. CDR1 is SGHRS, CDR2 YFSETQ, per germline. The CDR3 sequence is 14 residues long. Trimming removed 0 bases at V and 5 bases at J, with 10 bases between. The rearrangement links TRBV5-1 to TRBJ2-3; a possible D gene is TRBD2 (5 bases). The source of this sequence is a man between 60 and 70 years old with acute or convalescent COVID-19. Sequencing was performed on peripheral blood. CDR3 coding DNA: TGCGCCAGCAGCTTGGCGCAACGGGAAGATACGCAGTATTTT. Protein product: CASSLAQREDTQYF.